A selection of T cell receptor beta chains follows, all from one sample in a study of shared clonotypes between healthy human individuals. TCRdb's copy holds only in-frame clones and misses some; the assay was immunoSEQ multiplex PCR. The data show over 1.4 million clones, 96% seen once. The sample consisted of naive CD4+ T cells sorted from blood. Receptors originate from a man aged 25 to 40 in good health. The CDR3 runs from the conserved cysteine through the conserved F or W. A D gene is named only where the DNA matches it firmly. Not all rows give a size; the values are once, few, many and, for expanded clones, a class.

CDR3aa: CASSGSGGTEAFF; CDR3nt: TGTGCCAGCAGTGGATCCGGGGGGACTGAAGCTTTCTTT; abundance: .; v_gene: TRBV2; j_gene: TRBJ1-1; d_gene: .
CDR3aa: CASSLGLAGVVDTQYF; CDR3nt: TGCGCCAGCAGCTTGGGATTAGCGGGAGTTGTGGATACGCAGTATTTT; abundance: .; v_gene: TRBV5-1; j_gene: TRBJ2-3; d_gene: TRBD2
CDR3aa: CASRTGTGQGVNTIYF; CDR3nt: TGTGCCAGCAGGACAGGGACGGGACAGGGCGTAAACACCATATATTTT; abundance: .; v_gene: TRBV28; j_gene: TRBJ1-3; d_gene: TRBD1
CDR3aa: CASILTGALNQPQHF; CDR3nt: TGTGCCAGCATCTTAACAGGGGCCCTGAATCAGCCCCAGCATTTT; abundance: .; v_gene: TRBV28; j_gene: TRBJ1-5; d_gene: TRBD1
CDR3aa: CASSPGQGSSYEQYF; CDR3nt: TGTGCCAGCTCACCGGGACAGGGGTCCTCCTACGAGCAGTACTTC; abundance: once; v_gene: TRBV18; j_gene: TRBJ2-7; d_gene: TRBD1
CDR3aa: CASSLTSGQMAYF; CDR3nt: TGTGCCAGCAGCTTGACCTCAGGGCAGATGGCGTACTTT; abundance: .; v_gene: TRBV5-8; j_gene: TRBJ1-1; d_gene: .
CDR3aa: CASSYRAGANVLTF; CDR3nt: TGTGCCAGCAGTTACAGGGCTGGGGCCAACGTCCTGACTTTC; abundance: .; v_gene: TRBV6-5; j_gene: TRBJ2-6; d_gene: .
CDR3aa: CAIPQQGGAAFF; CDR3nt: TGTGCCATTCCCCAACAGGGGGGAGCAGCTTTCTTT; abundance: .; v_gene: TRBV2; j_gene: TRBJ1-1; d_gene: TRBD1
CDR3aa: CASSPLQGRNEQFF; CDR3nt: TGTGCCAGTAGTCCCCTTCAGGGCCGTAATGAGCAGTTCTTC; abundance: .; v_gene: TRBV19; j_gene: TRBJ2-1; d_gene: .
CDR3aa: CASGTSGSGDTQYF; CDR3nt: TGTGCCAGTGGGACTAGCGGGAGTGGAGATACGCAGTATTTT; abundance: .; v_gene: TRBV7-2; j_gene: TRBJ2-3; d_gene: TRBD2
CDR3aa: CASSRREPYEQYF; CDR3nt: TGCGCCAGCAGCCGGCGAGAACCCTACGAGCAGTACTTC; abundance: .; v_gene: TRBV5-1; j_gene: TRBJ2-7; d_gene: .
CDR3aa: CASRREGTDTQYF; CDR3nt: TGTGCCAGCAGGCGGGAGGGCACAGATACGCAGTATTTT; abundance: .; v_gene: TRBV27; j_gene: TRBJ2-3; d_gene: TRBD2
CDR3aa: CASTADNIPGELFF; CDR3nt: TGTGCCAGCACCGCGGACAACATACCCGGGGAGCTGTTTTTT; abundance: .; v_gene: TRBV7-6; j_gene: TRBJ2-2; d_gene: .
CDR3aa: CASSPQGGGSPYEQYF; CDR3nt: TGTGCCAGCAGCCCCCAGGGGGGGGGCTCGCCCTACGAGCAGTACTTC; abundance: .; v_gene: TRBV9; j_gene: TRBJ2-7; d_gene: .
CDR3aa: CASSPGGLRTGELFF; CDR3nt: TGTGCCAGCAGCCCTGGAGGGCTACGAACCGGGGAGCTGTTTTTT; abundance: .; v_gene: TRBV7-2; j_gene: TRBJ2-2; d_gene: .
CDR3aa: CASSEQGFGEKLFF; CDR3nt: TGTGCCAGCAGTGAACAGGGTTTCGGTGAAAAACTGTTTTTT; abundance: .; v_gene: TRBV28; j_gene: TRBJ1-4; d_gene: .
CDR3aa: CASSLTENTEAFF; CDR3nt: TGTGCCAGCAGCTTAACTGAGAACACTGAAGCTTTCTTT; abundance: .; v_gene: TRBV7-8; j_gene: TRBJ1-1; d_gene: .
CDR3aa: CSVREGSSFPMADTQYF; CDR3nt: TGCAGCGTTCGGGAAGGTTCTAGTTTTCCGATGGCAGATACGCAGTATTTT; abundance: .; v_gene: TRBV29-1; j_gene: TRBJ2-3; d_gene: .
CDR3aa: CASSPLAGVAYEQYF; CDR3nt: TGTGCCAGCAGCCCACTAGCGGGAGTTGCCTACGAGCAGTACTTC; abundance: .; v_gene: TRBV7-2; j_gene: TRBJ2-7; d_gene: TRBD2
CDR3aa: CASSPSREYYEQYF; CDR3nt: TGTGCCAGCAGCCCCAGCCGGGAGTATTACGAGCAGTACTTC; abundance: .; v_gene: TRBV11-1; j_gene: TRBJ2-7; d_gene: .
CDR3aa: CASSPYRGVGGLYEQYF; CDR3nt: TGTGCCAGCAGCCCTTACCGCGGGGTGGGCGGGCTCTACGAGCAGTACTTC; abundance: .; v_gene: TRBV7-9; j_gene: TRBJ2-7; d_gene: .
CDR3aa: CASSSWEGGSKLFF; CDR3nt: TGTGCCAGCAGTTCTTGGGAGGGGGGATCAAAACTGTTTTTT; abundance: .; v_gene: TRBV27; j_gene: TRBJ1-4; d_gene: .
CDR3aa: CASRRLAGLYEQYF; CDR3nt: TGTGCCAGCAGGAGACTAGCGGGGTTGTACGAGCAGTACTTC; abundance: .; v_gene: TRBV6-6; j_gene: TRBJ2-7; d_gene: TRBD2
CDR3aa: CASSVRQGARDTQYF; CDR3nt: TGTGCCAGCAGTGTGAGACAGGGGGCGAGGGATACGCAGTATTTT; abundance: .; v_gene: TRBV2; j_gene: TRBJ2-3; d_gene: TRBD1
CDR3aa: CASSLERNTGELFF; CDR3nt: TGCGCCAGCAGCTTGGAAAGGAACACCGGGGAGCTGTTTTTT; abundance: .; v_gene: TRBV5-1; j_gene: TRBJ2-2; d_gene: .
CDR3aa: CASRRGQTLEAFF; CDR3nt: TGTGCCAGCAGAAGAGGACAGACCCTTGAAGCTTTCTTT; abundance: .; v_gene: TRBV28; j_gene: TRBJ1-1; d_gene: .
CDR3aa: CASSLLSTVNTEAFF; CDR3nt: TGCGCCAGCAGCTTGCTTAGCACGGTGAACACTGAAGCTTTCTTT; abundance: .; v_gene: TRBV5-1; j_gene: TRBJ1-1; d_gene: .
CDR3aa: CSVDAHPGTGFTEAFF; CDR3nt: TGCAGCGTTGACGCCCACCCCGGGACAGGGTTTACTGAAGCTTTCTTT; abundance: once; v_gene: TRBV29-1; j_gene: TRBJ1-1; d_gene: TRBD1
CDR3aa: CASSLKTVMNTEAFF; CDR3nt: TGTGCCAGCTCCTTAAAGACAGTTATGAACACTGAAGCTTTCTTT; abundance: .; v_gene: TRBV18; j_gene: TRBJ1-1; d_gene: .
CDR3aa: CASSYKARVPYSGANVLTF; CDR3nt: TGTGCCAGCAGTTATAAGGCCAGGGTCCCCTACTCTGGGGCCAACGTCCTGACTTTC; abundance: .; v_gene: TRBV11-2; j_gene: TRBJ2-6; d_gene: .
CDR3aa: CASSLDWSQETQYF; CDR3nt: TGTGCCAGCAGTCTGGACTGGAGCCAAGAGACCCAGTACTTC; abundance: .; v_gene: TRBV2; j_gene: TRBJ2-5; d_gene: .
CDR3aa: CASSSLQQNEQFF; CDR3nt: TGTGCCAGCAGCTCGCTACAGCAGAATGAGCAGTTCTTC; abundance: .; v_gene: TRBV7-6; j_gene: TRBJ2-1; d_gene: .
CDR3aa: CSVGHAEAFF; CDR3nt: TGCAGCGTTGGACACGCTGAAGCTTTCTTT; abundance: once; v_gene: TRBV29-1; j_gene: TRBJ1-1; d_gene: .
CDR3aa: CASSEALSHQPQHF; CDR3nt: TGTGCCAGCAGTGAAGCCCTGTCGCATCAGCCCCAGCATTTT; abundance: .; v_gene: TRBV25-1; j_gene: TRBJ1-5; d_gene: .